This section outlines one T cell receptor (beta chain) sequence together with its context. Its matching antigen is unknown. This sample stems from a study of a mutant IDH1 vaccine in newly diagnosed glioma. Study summary: Visit V13 took place at week 47, and visit V12 happened at week 35. Study-level points and caveats: Changes to the top peripheral T cell clonotypes appeared unrelated to pseudoprogression.

Germline V gene sequence: CDR1 LGHNA, CDR2 YSLEER. Trimming shortened V by 0 bases and J by 7 bases, and 13 bases separated the two germline ends. CDR3 length equals 15 residues. Method: immunoSEQ multiplex PCR; TCRdb's copy keeps in-frame clones and lacks some. The sample has some 42,000 clones; roughly 82% are singletons. Sample time point: week 47, end of study. Vaccine doses each comprised 300 ug of mutant IDH1 20-mer peptide, with topical imiquimod. There were eight vaccinations for patients, given in weeks 1, 3, 5, 7, 11, 15, 19 and 23. This material consisted of PBMCs, taken from a glioma patient whose treatment included an IDH1 peptide vaccine. This receptor was obtained from a man between 18 and 35 years old with glioma. Some clones in this sample may be carry-over from other donors' samples. The chain carries TRBV4-3 and TRBJ2-4, with no clear D. CDR3 bases: TGCGCCAGCAGCCAAGATCAAGGGTTCGGGAACATTCAGTACTTC. Protein product: CASSQDQGFGNIQYF.